The clone carrying this TCR beta chain was observed once. Its target is unknown. The data belong to a study of resident and recirculating memory T cells in vitiligo. Study information: Each patient gave two lesional and two nonlesional epidermal shave biopsies, plus PBMCs. The samples were homogenized without cell sorting before genomic DNA extraction.

General study points: Clonality differed among vitiligo lesions, with no unique dominant clone. Different lesions suggested infiltration by different T cell clones.

Sequencing used immunoSEQ multiplex PCR; TCRdb keeps in-frame clones, though not all of them. The sample consists of 70,000 to 85,000 clones, about nine tenths of them appearing once. The CDR3 is made up of 15 amino acids. Looked up from germline, CDR1 is LNHDA and CDR2 is SQIVND (reference sequence). V dropped 9 bases and J dropped 4 bases, with 19 bases sitting between them. Source material: blood. The chain is built from TRBV19 and TRBJ2-1; D might be TRBD1 (6 bases). The sequence was obtained from a male donor with vitiligo. The DNA for the CDR3 is TGTGCCAGCTCCTCCAGGACAGTTACATACAATGAGCAGTTCTTC. Protein product: CASSSRTVTYNEQFF.